One and the same sample provided the 31 T cell receptor beta chains below, sequenced in a study of blood T cell repertoires in COVID-19. TCRdb's copy holds only in-frame clones and misses some; the assay was immunoSEQ multiplex PCR. The sample has tens of thousands of clones, roughly 72% seen once; the top ten hold 15%. Sequenced sample: peripheral blood. All receptors derive from a man aged 60 to 69 with COVID-19, enrolled during active disease.

The chain is built from TRBV7-2 and TRBJ2-7; no definite D call. Germline V CDR1 and CDR2: SGHTA, FQGNSA. CDR3 length: 14 amino acids. Trimming shortened V by 0 bases and J by 4 bases, and 10 bases separated the two germline ends. The CDR3 coding sequence is TGTGCCAGCAGCTTAGCCCGTCGGTGGTACGAGCAGTACTTC. Protein product: CASSLARRWYEQYF.

This rearrangement joins TRBV11-2 to TRBJ2-4, with 11 positions matching TRBD1. V lost 4 bases, J lost 8 bases, and 4 bases stayed unmatched. This CDR3 comprises 14 residues. Germline V lookup: CDR1 SGHAT, CDR2 FQNNGV. The CDR3 DNA reads as TGTGCCAGCAGCTCCGGGACAGGGGGGGACATTCAGTACTTC. Translating it yields CASSSGTGGDIQYF.

This chain uses TRBV27 with TRBJ1-2; a possible D gene is TRBD1 (5 bases). In germline, CDR1 is MNHEY, CDR2 SMNVEV (reference sequence). The CDR3 has 13 amino acids. V lost 3 bases to trimming and J lost 8 bases, with 13 bases between them. The CDR3 region has the DNA TGTGCCAGCAGTTTCACGGGGGATAGGGGCTACACCTTC. Residues: CASSFTGDRGYTF.

The gene calls are TRBV12-5 and TRBJ2-3; 10 bases fit TRBD1. In germline, CDR1 is LGHNT, CDR2 FRNRAP. The CDR3 loop spans 17 amino acids. Germline trimming cut 1 base from V and 5 bases from J; bases unmatched to any gene: 9. CDR3: CASGLGWGTGEVDTQYF. In nucleotides, the CDR3 is TGTGCTAGTGGTTTGGGTTGGGGGACAGGGGAGGTAGATACGCAGTATTTT. Complete variable domain (other parts from reference TRBV12-5 and TRBJ2-3): DARVTQTPRHKVTEMGQEVTMRCQPILGHNTVFWYRQTMMQGLELLAYFRNRAPLDDSGMPKDRFSAEMPDATLATLKIQPSEPRDSAVYFCASGLGWGTGEVDTQYFGPGTRLTVL.

The V call is TRBV15, the J call TRBJ2-1, with no clear D. In germline, CDR1 is LNHNV, CDR2 YYDKDF (reference sequence). The CDR3 length is 14 residues. The V end lost 1 base, the J end lost 5 bases, and 9 bases lay between the germline ends. The CDR3 DNA reads TGTGCCACCAGCAGAGCGGGTCCCCACAATGAGCAGTTCTTC. Translated, it gives CATSRAGPHNEQFF.

V is TRBV5-1 and J is TRBJ2-5; tentatively, D is TRBD1 (6 bases). The ends were cut back, 5 bases at V and 1 base at J, with 12 bases in the middle. Looked up from germline, CDR1 is SGHRS and CDR2 is YFSETQ. The CDR3 totals 14 residues. CDR3 DNA: TGCGCCAGCAGACCAGGACAGCCCCAAGAGACCCAGTACTTC. Protein sequence: CASRPGQPQETQYF.

J is TRBJ1-2 and V is TRBV9, with 8 bases that match TRBD1. Germline CDR1 is SGDLS and CDR2 is YYNGEE. Trimming took 0 bases from V and 8 from J; bases not matched to a gene: 6. The CDR3 contains 14 residues. The CDR3: CASSVGGQASGYTF. As DNA, the CDR3 is TGTGCCAGCAGCGTAGGGGGACAGGCGTCGGGCTACACCTTC.

The chain recombines TRBV27 with TRBJ2-3, with D possibly matching TRBD1 (6 bases). The CDR3 extends over 15 amino acids. CDR1 is MNHEY and CDR2 is SMNVEV in the germline V gene (reference sequence). V gave up 4 bases and J gave up 1 base, with 12 bases separating them. CDR3 coding DNA: TGTGCCAGCAGTTCTAAGGGACATCGCACAGATACGCAGTATTTT. Protein product: CASSSKGHRTDTQYF.

V is TRBV19 and J is TRBJ2-7, with TRBD1 matching over 8 bases. This CDR3 has 17 amino acids. V was clipped by 1 base and J by 4 bases; unmatched bases: 12. The germline V gene encodes CDR1 LNHDA and CDR2 SQIVND (reference sequence). The CDR3 sequence is CASSIGGGDRGRYEQYF. The DNA for the CDR3 is TGTGCCAGTAGTATAGGGGGCGGTGACAGGGGCCGGTACGAGCAGTACTTC.

V gene TRBV10-3 combines with J gene TRBJ1-2; no clear D gene. V was trimmed by 7 bases and J by 8 bases, leaving 17 bases between them. The CDR3 totals 13 residues. CDR1 is ENHRY, CDR2 SYGVKD, per germline. CDR3 amino acids: CAIISPGMGGYTF. In DNA form, the CDR3 reads TGTGCCATCATAAGTCCGGGGATGGGCGGCTACACCTTC.

This chain joins TRBV3-1 (or the pseudogene TRBV3-2) and TRBJ1-4; TRBD1 aligns across 8 bases. Germline V gives CDR1 LGHDT, CDR2 YNNKEL (reference sequence). The CDR3 is 16 amino acids. Losses at the gene ends were 3 bases for V and 0 bases for J; bases not matched to a gene: 3. Written as DNA, the CDR3 is TGTGCCAGCAGCCAGGACAGGGCTCCAACTAATGAAAAACTGTTTTTT. It specifies CASSQDRAPTNEKLFF.

This clone was counted only a few times. This chain connects TRBV5-1 to TRBJ2-5, with a possible D match to TRBD2 (5 bases). The V and J ends lost 5 bases and 2 bases respectively, with 10 bases between them. The CDR3 runs to 13 residues. Germline V gene data show CDR1 as SGHRS and CDR2 as YFSETQ. CDR3 sequence reads: CASRKTGQETQYF. CDR3 sequence (DNA): TGCGCCAGCAGAAAGACGGGGCAAGAGACCCAGTACTTC.

The chain uses TRBV29-1 and TRBJ1-3; TRBD1 is a possible D gene (5 bases). The CDR3 totals 11 residues. V lost 0 bases and J 11 bases, leaving 8 bases between the germline ends. The germline CDR1 and CDR2 sequences are SQVTM and ANQGSEA. CDR3 nucleotides: TGCAGCGTTGAAGATCGGGGGGCCATATATTTT. Translated: CSVEDRGAIYF.

This chain joins TRBV3-1 (or the pseudogene TRBV3-2) and TRBJ2-7, with 10 nucleotides matching TRBD1. Looked up from germline, CDR1 is LGHDT and CDR2 is YNNKEL (reference sequence). With 4 bases clipped from V and 4 bases from J, the junction kept 7 bases outside the gene matches. The CDR3 is made up of 15 amino acids. CDR3 DNA: TGTGCCAGCAGCCGAGTCCGGGACAGGGGTTACGAGCAGTACTTC. It specifies CASSRVRDRGYEQYF.

This clone was seen only a few times. The chain joins TRBV28 to TRBJ1-6; a weak D match, TRBD1 (6 bases). CDR3 length equals 14 residues. Trimming pared 5 bases from V and 9 bases from J, leaving 14 bases between. Germline V gene data show CDR1 as MDHEN and CDR2 as SYDVKM. The CDR3 DNA reads as TGTGCCAGCAGTCAAGGACAGCCGATTTCACCCCTCCACTTT. Residues: CASSQGQPISPLHF.

This clone was counted a single time. This chain links TRBV5-1 with TRBJ1-1, with 7 bases aligning to TRBD1. V gave up 0 bases and J gave up 0 bases; unmatched junction bases: 5. The CDR3 consists of 16 residues. Germline CDR1 is SGHRS and CDR2 is YFSETQ. The CDR3, as DNA: TGCGCCAGCAGCTTGGCTCCGACAGGGATGAACACTGAAGCTTTCTTT. This codes for CASSLAPTGMNTEAFF. Full variable domain (remainder filled in from reference TRBV5-1 and TRBJ1-1): KAGVTQTPRYLIKTRGQQVTLSCSPISGHRSVSWYQQTPGQGLQFLFEYFSETQRNKGNFPGRFSGRQFSNSRSEMNVSTLELGDSALYLCASSLAPTGMNTEAFFGQGTRLTVV.

This chain joins TRBV29-1 and TRBJ2-4, with 13 bases identical to TRBD2. V lost 2 bases to trimming and J lost 3 bases; unmatched junction nucleotides: 10. Germline CDR1 and CDR2: SQVTM and ANQGSEA. This CDR3 has 18 residues. DNA of the CDR3: TGCAGCGTTGAAATGGGACTAGCGGGACCGAGGGGCAAAAACATTCAGTACTTC. Protein product: CSVEMGLAGPRGKNIQYF. The whole variable domain, remainder taken from reference TRBV29-1 and TRBJ2-4, is SAVISQKPSRDICQRGTSLTIQCQVDSQVTMMFWYRQQPGQSLTLIATANQGSEATYESGFVIDKFPISRPNLTFSTLTVSNMSPEDSSIYLCSVEMGLAGPRGKNIQYFGAGTRLSVL.

The V call is TRBV19, the J call TRBJ2-7, with D possibly TRBD1 on 5 matching bases. The germline V and J ends were trimmed by 0 bases and 3 bases, with 9 bases remaining between them. In germline, CDR1 is LNHDA, CDR2 SQIVND (reference sequence). The CDR3 sequence is 14 residues long. The CDR3, as DNA: TGTGCCAGTAGTATAGAGGCCAGGGACTACGAGCAGTACTTC. Its translation is CASSIEARDYEQYF.

This sequence joins TRBV2 and TRBJ1-4; D is unclear. CDR3 size: 15 residues. Germline V gene data show CDR1 as SNHLY and CDR2 as FYNNEI. V was clipped by 4 bases and J by 7 bases, with 16 bases between them. In nucleotides, the CDR3 is TGTGCCAGCAGTGTCCTGGGTTTGAGGAGTGAAAAACTGTTTTTT. Its translation is CASSVLGLRSEKLFF.

The rearrangement uses TRBV19 and TRBJ2-1, with TRBD2 identical over 15 bases. Unmatched junction bases numbered 7, after V lost 8 bases and J lost 5 bases. Germline CDR1 and CDR2: LNHDA and SQIVND (reference sequence). The CDR3 is 16 residues long. The CDR3 region is CASGLAGGNLDNEQFF. CDR3 bases: TGTGCCAGTGGACTAGCGGGAGGGAACCTGGACAATGAGCAGTTCTTC.

This sequence joins TRBV15 and TRBJ2-3; D perhaps matches TRBD2 (5 bases). CDR1 is LNHNV, CDR2 YYDKDF, per germline (reference sequence). The V end was cut by 3 bases, the J end by 2 bases, with 12 bases between. The CDR3 runs 15 residues. The DNA for the CDR3 is TGTGCCACCAGCAGGGGTGGGCTAGCCACAGATACGCAGTATTTT. Protein product: CATSRGGLATDTQYF.

This chain uses TRBV3-1 (or the pseudogene TRBV3-2) with TRBJ1-6; 7 nucleotides match TRBD1. CDR3 length equals 18 residues. The junction had 7 bases not matched to a gene; V was cut back by 2 bases and J by 0 bases. Germline loops: CDR1 LGHDT, CDR2 YNNKEL (reference sequence). CDR3 region: CASSQRQGVSSYNSPLHF. The CDR3, as DNA: TGTGCCAGCAGCCAACGGCAGGGGGTCAGCTCCTATAATTCACCCCTCCACTTT.

The gene calls are TRBV7-9 and TRBJ2-3; 10 bases line up with TRBD2. CDR1 SEHNR and CDR2 FQNEAQ come from the germline V gene (reference sequence). The trim removed 6 bases at V and 1 base at J, leaving 4 bases unmatched. This CDR3 has 15 residues. CDR3 nucleotide sequence: TGTGCCAGCAGATCCGGGACTAGCGGCACAGATACGCAGTATTTT. Its protein is CASRSGTSGTDTQYF.

The chain joins TRBV27 to TRBJ2-7; a possible D gene is TRBD1 (5 bases). CDR3 length: 12 residues. V lost 4 bases, J lost 2 bases, and 6 bases lay in between. CDR1 is MNHEY and CDR2 is SMNVEV in the germline V gene (reference sequence). The CDR3 spells CASSSGTYEQYF. CDR3 in DNA: TGTGCCAGCAGTTCAGGGACCTACGAGCAGTACTTC.

A single count supports this clone. This same CDR3 is encoded by further DNA sequences in the sample. J is TRBJ1-5 and V is TRBV5-1, with no clear D. CDR3 size: 15 residues. V gave up 0 bases and J gave up 0 bases, with 7 bases separating them. Germline V gene sequence: CDR1 SGHRS, CDR2 YFSETQ. The CDR3 spells CASSLAGDSNQPQHF. DNA of the CDR3: TGCGCCAGCAGCTTGGCCGGGGATAGCAATCAGCCCCAGCATTTT. Drawing the rest from reference TRBV5-1 and TRBJ1-5, the complete variable domain is KAGVTQTPRYLIKTRGQQVTLSCSPISGHRSVSWYQQTPGQGLQFLFEYFSETQRNKGNFPGRFSGRQFSNSRSEMNVSTLELGDSALYLCASSLAGDSNQPQHFGDGTRLSIL.

The chain employs TRBV5-1 and TRBJ1-1; D is possibly TRBD1 (5 bases). V lost 3 bases to trimming and J lost 5 bases, with 17 bases between them. This CDR3 contains 15 residues. Germline V gene data show CDR1 as SGHRS and CDR2 as YFSETQ. The CDR3 is CASSSRTGGETEAFF. The DNA for the CDR3 is TGCGCCAGCAGCTCCCGGACGGGGGGGGAGACTGAAGCTTTCTTT.

V is TRBV24-1 and J is TRBJ1-1; maybe TRBD1 (5 bases). Per germline, CDR1 KGHDR and CDR2 SFDVKD. The V gene lost 12 bases and the J gene lost 2 bases, with 21 bases spanning the gap. There are 15 residues in the CDR3. The CDR3 bases are TGTGCCCCGCTAGGACCCGGGGGACCCAACACTGAAGCTTTCTTT. Amino acid sequence: CAPLGPGGPNTEAFF.

The genes are TRBV5-4 and TRBJ2-1; 13 nucleotides match TRBD2. CDR1 is SGHNT and CDR2 is YYREEE in the germline V gene (reference sequence). The CDR3 extends over 18 amino acids. Trimming removed 2 bases from V and 0 bases from J; junction bases left unmatched: 5. This CDR3 reads CASSFGTSGTSSYNEQFF. Written as DNA, the CDR3 is TGTGCCAGCAGCTTCGGGACTAGCGGGACGAGCTCCTACAATGAGCAGTTCTTC.

The chain carries TRBV13 and TRBJ1-1, with D possibly matching TRBD1 (5 bases). Germline V gives CDR1 PRHDT, CDR2 FYEKMQ (reference sequence). The CDR3 sequence is 14 residues long. Trimming removed 4 bases at V and 2 bases at J, with 11 bases between. Written as DNA, the CDR3 is TGTGCCAGCAGCTCTCGACAGCTTAACACTGAAGCTTTCTTT. Protein sequence: CASSSRQLNTEAFF.

This chain links TRBV28 with TRBJ2-1; 9 bases line up with TRBD2. CDR1 and CDR2 (germline): MDHEN, SYDVKM. The CDR3 spans 16 residues. J lost 4 bases, V lost 1 base, and 5 bases had no gene match. Here the CDR3 reads CASSLFPSGAYNEQFF. CDR3 DNA: TGTGCCAGCAGTTTATTTCCTAGCGGGGCGTACAATGAGCAGTTCTTC. The variable domain in full, with the rest retrieved from reference TRBV28 and TRBJ2-1, is DVKVTQSSRYLVKRTGEKVFLECVQDMDHENMFWYRQDPGLGLRLIYFSYDVKMKEKGDIPEGYSVSREKKERFSLILESASTNQTSMYLCASSLFPSGAYNEQFFGPGTRLTVL.

V is TRBV7-9 and J is TRBJ2-2; a weak D match, TRBD1 (6 bases). Germline V lookup: CDR1 SEHNR, CDR2 FQNEAQ (reference sequence). V lost 5 bases to trimming and J lost 3 bases, with 13 bases between them. CDR3 length: 15 amino acids. The CDR3 nucleotides are TGTGCCAGCAGCCTCCCACAGGGATACACCGGGGAGCTGTTTTTT. This encodes CASSLPQGYTGELFF.